This is a list of T cell receptor beta chains from one sample in a study of blood T cell repertoires in COVID-19. Repertoires were generated with immunoSEQ multiplex PCR, while TCRdb's copy carries only in-frame clones and drops some. Among 75,000 or so clones listed, approximately 88% were seen once. Sequencing was performed on peripheral blood. These receptors were obtained from a man aged 50-59 years with acute or convalescent COVID-19. Each CDR3 is given with its conserved first and last residue. Each record gives: V gene, clone size, J gene, D gene, CDR3 DNA, CDR3 protein. The D gene is left open where the match is weak. Only some rows state a clone size, as once, few, many or a class for expanded clones.

TRBV6-6	NA	TRBJ2-2	NA	TGTGCCAGCAGTCATTTATCCGGGGAGCTGTTTTTT	CASSHLSGELFF
TRBV7-3	NA	TRBJ1-3	NA	TGTGCCAGCAGCTTAGGCTCAAGAAACACCATATATTTT	CASSLGSRNTIYF
TRBV11-2	NA	TRBJ2-7	NA	TGTGCCAGCAGCACGACAGACGGCTCCTCTCGGGAGCAGTACTTC	CASSTTDGSSREQYF
TRBV19	NA	TRBJ1-2	NA	TGTGCCAGTAAAAGACAGGACTATGGCTACACCTTC	CASKRQDYGYTF
TRBV7-3	NA	TRBJ1-4	TRBD1	TGTGCCAGCAGCGAGACAGGGGGCATAGGTGAAAAACTGTTTTTT	CASSETGGIGEKLFF
TRBV21-1	NA	TRBJ2-7	NA	TGTGCCAGCAGCAAAGCAACTCCCTGCTACGAGCAGTACTTC	CASSKATPCYEQYF
TRBV10-3	few	TRBJ2-3	NA	TGTGCCATCAGTGAGCCTGGCACAGATACGCAGTATTTT	CAISEPGTDTQYF
TRBV4-2	NA	TRBJ2-2	TRBD1	TGTGCCAGCAGCCGAGTAAGGGGGCTAGGTAACACCGGGGAGCTGTTTTTT	CASSRVRGLGNTGELFF
TRBV29-1	NA	TRBJ1-1	NA	TGCAGCACCCTGGGGGGGGCGAGCACTGAAGCTTTCTTT	CSTLGGASTEAFF
TRBV6-5	NA	TRBJ1-2	NA	TGTGCCAGCATTACCTCCCCAGGGTATGGCTACACCTTC	CASITSPGYGYTF
TRBV5-6	NA	TRBJ1-6	TRBD1	TGTGCCAGCAGCCTGACAGGGGCTGCAAGCTCCTATAATTCACCCCTCCACTTT	CASSLTGAASSYNSPLHF
TRBV30	NA	TRBJ2-7	TRBD1	TGTGCCTGGAGTCCTACCGGGACAGACTACGAGCAGTACTTC	CAWSPTGTDYEQYF
TRBV2	NA	TRBJ2-1	TRBD2	TGTGCCAGCAGCGGGACTAGATACAATGAGCAGTTCTTC	CASSGTRYNEQFF
TRBV5-1	NA	TRBJ1-1	NA	TGCGCCAGCAGCTTATCAGGGCAGGGGCCCACTGAAGCTTTCTTT	CASSLSGQGPTEAFF
TRBV19	NA	TRBJ1-1	NA	TGTGCCAGTAGTTCGTATATGAACACTGAAGCTTTCTTT	CASSSYMNTEAFF
TRBV29-1	once	TRBJ1-1	NA	TGCAGCTTCCTATCGAACACTGAAGCTTTCTTT	CSFLSNTEAFF
TRBV6-5	NA	TRBJ1-5	TRBD1	TGTGCCAGCAGGGACAGGGGATGGGGCAATCAGCCCCAGCATTTT	CASRDRGWGNQPQHF
TRBV30	NA	TRBJ2-7	NA	TGTGCCTGGAGTGCGCTCCGGTCCGAGCAGTACTTC	CAWSALRSEQYF
TRBV5-1	NA	TRBJ2-7	TRBD1	TGCGCCAGCAGCCGGAACAGGGGGCCCTACGAGCAGTACTTC	CASSRNRGPYEQYF
TRBV7-2	NA	TRBJ2-3	NA	TGTGCCAGCAGCCCCCGGACTCGACTCGAAGATACGCAGTATTTT	CASSPRTRLEDTQYF
TRBV19	NA	TRBJ2-6	NA	TGTGCCAGTAGTCACAGGGTTACAGGGAGCTCTGGGGCCAACGTCCTGACTTTC	CASSHRVTGSSGANVLTF
TRBV4-1	NA	TRBJ2-1	TRBD2	TGCGCCAGCAGCTTGACTAGCGGGGGCCACAATGAGCAGTTCTTC	CASSLTSGGHNEQFF
TRBV7-9	NA	TRBJ2-7	TRBD1	TGTGCCAGCAGCTTCTGGACAGGGGGCGGCTACGAGCAGTACTTC	CASSFWTGGGYEQYF
TRBV6-5	NA	TRBJ1-5	TRBD1	TGTGCCAGCAGGGGACAGGGGCTGATCAATCAGCCCCAGCATTTT	CASRGQGLINQPQHF
TRBV11-2	NA	TRBJ1-6	NA	TGTGCCAGCAGCCTGTGGACAGACCTCTATAATTCACCCCTCCACTTT	CASSLWTDLYNSPLHF
TRBV5-1	NA	TRBJ2-7	TRBD2	TGCGCCAGCAGCTTGGGGGACTACTCCTACGAGCAGTACTTC	CASSLGDYSYEQYF
TRBV27	few	TRBJ1-4	NA	TGTGCCAGCAGTTTATACGGGACTAATGAAAAACTGTTTTTT	CASSLYGTNEKLFF
TRBV18	once	TRBJ2-3	TRBD1	TGTGCCAGCTCACCACCGAGGACAGGGCGTAGCACAGATACGCAGTATTTT	CASSPPRTGRSTDTQYF
TRBV30	NA	TRBJ1-6	NA	TGTGCCTGGAGGACAGCCTCCTATAATTCACCCCTCCACTTT	CAWRTASYNSPLHF
TRBV7-9	NA	TRBJ1-1	TRBD1	TGTGCCAGCAGCTTGGACCCCGGGACAGCTCGCGCTGAAGCTTTCTTT	CASSLDPGTARAEAFF
TRBV7-2	NA	TRBJ1-2	NA	TGTGCCAGCAGCCCGGCTAGGTGGAACTATGGCTACACCTTC	CASSPARWNYGYTF
TRBV5-8	few	TRBJ1-5	TRBD1	TGTGCCAGCAGCCTACAGGGGGCCGCCAATCAGCCCCAGCATTTT	CASSLQGAANQPQHF
TRBV7-9	NA	TRBJ2-7	NA	TGTGCCAGCAGCCGAATACTAGAGGGGGGGACCCCCTACGAGCAGTACTTC	CASSRILEGGTPYEQYF
TRBV6-2/TRBV6-3	NA	TRBJ1-1	TRBD1	TGTGCCAGCAGTTTCACATTGACAGGGGGACCAACTGAAGCTTTCTTT	CASSFTLTGGPTEAFF
TRBV4-2	NA	TRBJ2-7	NA	TGTGCCAGCAGCCAAGATGGACTACGCGAGCAGTACTTC	CASSQDGLREQYF
TRBV20-1	NA	TRBJ2-7	TRBD1	TGCAGTGCTACGACAGGGGACGAGCAGTACTTC	CSATTGDEQYF
TRBV4-2	NA	TRBJ1-3	NA	TGTGCCAGCAGCCTAAGCCTTGCGCGGCTAGTTAACACCATATATTTT	CASSLSLARLVNTIYF
TRBV25-1	NA	TRBJ2-7	NA	TGTGCCAGCAGTGGTAACAGGGGGGGGATCTACGAGCAGTACTTC	CASSGNRGGIYEQYF
TRBV10-2	NA	TRBJ2-3	TRBD1	TGCGCCAGCAAGGGGACAGGGGTAGGAGATACGCAGTATTTT	CASKGTGVGDTQYF
TRBV11-3	many	TRBJ1-3	NA	TGTGCCAGCAGCCGGACCGACGGGGACACCATATATTTT	CASSRTDGDTIYF
TRBV7-9	NA	TRBJ1-4	NA	TGTGCCAGCAGCTTAGAACAGTTGCGTGAAAAACTGTTTTTT	CASSLEQLREKLFF
TRBV10-3	once	TRBJ1-1	TRBD1	TGTGCCATCAGTGGTACAGGGGGAAACACTGAAGCTTTCTTT	CAISGTGGNTEAFF
TRBV16	NA	TRBJ2-5	NA	TGTGCCAGCAGCCGTCTAGGAGGGGCGCCGGGGGAGACCCAGTACTTC	CASSRLGGAPGETQYF
TRBV18	NA	TRBJ1-3	TRBD1	TGTGCCAGCTCACGAGGACAGGGGGACTCTGGAAACACCATATATTTT	CASSRGQGDSGNTIYF
TRBV11-1	NA	TRBJ2-3	NA	TGTGCCAGCAGTTCGAGGGATACGCAGTATTTT	CASSSRDTQYF
TRBV3-1/TRBV3-2	NA	TRBJ2-1	NA	TGTGCCAGCAGCCCCCTAAGGAGGGGGCCCTCCTACAATGAGCAGTTCTTC	CASSPLRRGPSYNEQFF
TRBV19	NA	TRBJ2-7	TRBD1	TGTGCCAGTAGTAAGGGACAGGCGATCTCCTACGAGCAGTACTTC	CASSKGQAISYEQYF
TRBV27	NA	TRBJ1-4	TRBD1	TGTGCCAGCAGGCCCGGGACAGCAAATGAAAAACTGTTTTTT	CASRPGTANEKLFF
TRBV19	few	TRBJ1-3	TRBD1	TGTGCCAGTAGTATCCTGGACAGGGAGGACACCATATATTTT	CASSILDREDTIYF
TRBV30	once	TRBJ1-3	NA	TGTGCCTGGACGGTGGTGGGAAACACCATATATTTT	CAWTVVGNTIYF
TRBV27	NA	TRBJ1-5	TRBD1	TGTGCCAGCAGCCCAAGCCGACAGGGGACGCAGCCCCAGCATTTT	CASSPSRQGTQPQHF
TRBV11-3	NA	TRBJ2-3	NA	TGTGCCAGCAGCTTACGGGGGACTAGCACAGATACGCAGTATTTT	CASSLRGTSTDTQYF
TRBV19	NA	TRBJ2-7	TRBD1	TGTGCCAGTAGTATCCACCTAGGAGGGACAGGGGCCTACGAGCAGTACTTC	CASSIHLGGTGAYEQYF
TRBV3-1/TRBV3-2	NA	TRBJ1-5	NA	TGTGCCAGCAGCCAAGATCAGGGTCTGGGCAATCAGCCCCAGCATTTT	CASSQDQGLGNQPQHF
TRBV25-1	NA	TRBJ2-3	NA	TGTGCCAGCAGTGACCAGGCAAAAGATACGCAGTATTTT	CASSDQAKDTQYF